This is a list of T cell receptor beta chains from one sample in a study of CD8 T cells in ankylosing spondylitis. TCRdb reanalysed the 5' RACE reads using MiXCR and keeps one entry per CDR3 protein. The sample lists roughly 230,000 distinct CDR3 sequences, 8% to 10% seen once, with roughly 4.9% in the top ten. The sample comprised blood, either unsorted or a sorted T cell fraction (not recorded which). These TCRs come from a female donor with ankylosing spondylitis or in good health (not recorded which). CDR3s include the opening cysteine and the closing phenylalanine or tryptophan. D genes are given only for firm matches. Expanded clones are given a class, and other clones once, few, many or no size at all.

CDR3aa: CAICFIGGVWYGTNVLTF
CDR3nt: TGTGCCATCTGTTTTATAGGGGGGGTATGGTATGGGACCAACGTCCTGACTTTC
d_gene: .
j_gene: TRBJ2-6
v_gene: TRBV12-3/TRBV12-4
abundance: once

CDR3aa: CASSLMAGTVYGYTF
CDR3nt: TGTGCCAGCAGTCTAATGGCCGGGACCGTCTATGGCTACACCTTC
d_gene: .
j_gene: TRBJ1-2
v_gene: TRBV6-2/TRBV6-3
abundance: many

CDR3aa: CASSEGRAFF
CDR3nt: TGCGCCAGCAGTGAGGGTCGAGCTTTCTTT
d_gene: .
j_gene: TRBJ1-1
v_gene: TRBV10-2
abundance: many

CDR3aa: CASSQLAPGINEQFF
CDR3nt: TGTGCCAGCAGCCAACTAGCGCCTGGGATCAATGAGCAGTTCTTC
d_gene: .
j_gene: TRBJ2-1
v_gene: TRBV3-1
abundance: .

CDR3aa: CATGAVWTATNEKLFF
CDR3nt: TGTGCCACAGGTGCCGTATGGACAGCAACTAATGAAAAACTGTTTTTT
d_gene: .
j_gene: TRBJ1-4
v_gene: TRBV19
abundance: many

CDR3aa: CSAGGYTDTQYF
CDR3nt: TGCAGCGCAGGGGGTTACACAGATACGCAGTATTTT
d_gene: TRBD1
j_gene: TRBJ2-3
v_gene: TRBV29-1
abundance: many

CDR3aa: CASSPRTARETQYF
CDR3nt: TGTGCCAGCAGCCCCCGGACTGCGCGGGAGACCCAGTACTTC
d_gene: .
j_gene: TRBJ2-5
v_gene: TRBV7-2
abundance: .

CDR3aa: CAWSGTAGEQYF
CDR3nt: TGTGCCTGGAGTGGCACTGCGGGAGAGCAGTACTTC
d_gene: .
j_gene: TRBJ2-7
v_gene: TRBV30
abundance: many

CDR3aa: CSVLTARGGTEAFF
CDR3nt: TGCAGCGTCTTGACAGCGCGCGGGGGCACTGAAGCTTTCTTT
d_gene: .
j_gene: TRBJ1-1
v_gene: TRBV29-1
abundance: many

CDR3aa: CASSQFGANEQYF
CDR3nt: TGCGCCAGCAGCCAGTTCGGGGCGAACGAGCAGTACTTC
d_gene: .
j_gene: TRBJ2-7
v_gene: TRBV4-3
abundance: .

CDR3aa: CSAGKRVTYNEQFF
CDR3nt: TGCAGTGCCGGAAAGCGAGTAACCTACAATGAGCAGTTCTTC
d_gene: .
j_gene: TRBJ2-1
v_gene: TRBV20-1
abundance: many

CDR3aa: CASSLARWGNYNEQFF
CDR3nt: TGCGCCAGCAGCTTGGCTAGGTGGGGGAACTACAATGAGCAGTTCTTC
d_gene: .
j_gene: TRBJ2-1
v_gene: TRBV5-1
abundance: many

CDR3aa: CASSQEFRVGELFF
CDR3nt: TGCGCCAGCAGCCAAGAGTTTAGGGTCGGGGAGCTGTTTTTT
d_gene: .
j_gene: TRBJ2-2
v_gene: TRBV4-3
abundance: many

CDR3aa: CASTTGQFYEQYF
CDR3nt: TGTGCCAGCACCACGGGACAGTTCTACGAGCAGTACTTC
d_gene: .
j_gene: TRBJ2-7
v_gene: TRBV21-1
abundance: many

CDR3aa: CATSRAGGVNTGELFF
CDR3nt: TGTGCCACCAGCAGAGCGGGAGGAGTGAACACCGGGGAGCTGTTTTTT
d_gene: TRBD2
j_gene: TRBJ2-2
v_gene: TRBV15
abundance: many

CDR3aa: CASSLTGAIYEQFF
CDR3nt: TGTGCCAGCAGCTTAACGGGAGCAATCTATGAGCAGTTCTTC
d_gene: .
j_gene: TRBJ2-1
v_gene: TRBV7-9
abundance: many

CDR3aa: CSVGTGLNQPQHF
CDR3nt: TGCAGCGTTGGGACAGGCCTCAATCAGCCCCAGCATTTT
d_gene: TRBD1
j_gene: TRBJ1-5
v_gene: TRBV29-1
abundance: many

CDR3aa: CASSYSVAVSYNEQFF
CDR3nt: TGTGCCAGCAGTTACTCGGTAGCGGTTTCCTACAATGAGCAGTTCTTC
d_gene: .
j_gene: TRBJ2-1
v_gene: TRBV6-5
abundance: many

CDR3aa: CSATGQGNTEAFF
CDR3nt: TGCAGCGCCACGGGACAGGGGAACACTGAAGCTTTCTTT
d_gene: TRBD1
j_gene: TRBJ1-1
v_gene: TRBV29-1
abundance: many

CDR3aa: CASSKAGQGATHEQYF
CDR3nt: TGTGCCAGCAGCAAAGCGGGACAGGGGGCTACGCACGAGCAGTACTTC
d_gene: .
j_gene: TRBJ2-7
v_gene: TRBV21-1
abundance: many

CDR3aa: CSAIPSGDIETQYF
CDR3nt: TGCAGTGCTATACCTAGCGGGGATATAGAGACCCAGTACTTC
d_gene: TRBD2
j_gene: TRBJ2-5
v_gene: TRBV20-1
abundance: many

CDR3aa: CASSVSAPSSGSSYNEQFF
CDR3nt: TGTGCCAGCAGCGTTAGTGCCCCCTCTAGCGGGAGCTCCTACAATGAGCAGTTCTTC
d_gene: TRBD2
j_gene: TRBJ2-1
v_gene: TRBV9
abundance: many

CDR3aa: CASSRGGTGELFF
CDR3nt: TGTGCCAGCAGCCGGGGTGGGACCGGGGAGCTGTTTTTT
d_gene: .
j_gene: TRBJ2-2
v_gene: TRBV3-1
abundance: .

CDR3aa: CASSLAGGDDRSSYEQYF
CDR3nt: TGTGCCAGCAGCTTAGCGGGGGGGGATGACAGAAGCTCCTACGAGCAGTACTTC
d_gene: TRBD2
j_gene: TRBJ2-7
v_gene: TRBV11-1
abundance: .

CDR3aa: CSAALAVNTEAFF
CDR3nt: TGCAGTGCTGCCCTGGCCGTGAACACTGAAGCTTTCTTT
d_gene: .
j_gene: TRBJ1-1
v_gene: TRBV20-1
abundance: few

CDR3aa: CASSSQGYEQYF
CDR3nt: TGTGCCAGCAGCTCACAGGGTTACGAGCAGTACTTC
d_gene: .
j_gene: TRBJ2-7
v_gene: TRBV12-3/TRBV12-4
abundance: many